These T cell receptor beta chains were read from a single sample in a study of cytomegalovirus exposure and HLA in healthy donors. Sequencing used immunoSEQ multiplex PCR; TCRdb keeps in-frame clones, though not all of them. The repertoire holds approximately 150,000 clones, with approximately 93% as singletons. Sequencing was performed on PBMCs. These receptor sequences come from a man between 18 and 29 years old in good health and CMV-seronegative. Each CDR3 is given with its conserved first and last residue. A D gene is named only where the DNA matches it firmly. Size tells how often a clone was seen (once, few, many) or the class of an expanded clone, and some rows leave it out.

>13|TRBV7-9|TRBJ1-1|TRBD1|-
CASTDPGQIEAFF
TGTGCCAGCACAGATCCGGGACAGATTGAAGCTTTCTTT
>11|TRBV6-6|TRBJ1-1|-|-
CASLLTNRAFF
TGTGCCAGCCTTCTGACAAATAGGGCTTTCTTT
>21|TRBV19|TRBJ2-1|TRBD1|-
CASSIALQGLIGPGSYNEQFF
TGTGCCAGTAGTATAGCGTTACAGGGGTTAATTGGACCCGGCTCCTACAATGAGCAGTTCTTC
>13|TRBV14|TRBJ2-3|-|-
CASSLSGADTQYF
TGTGCCAGCAGCCTCTCGGGGGCAGATACGCAGTATTTT
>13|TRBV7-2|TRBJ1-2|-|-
CASSGDGDGGYTF
TGTGCCAGCAGCGGCGACGGGGATGGGGGCTACACCTTC
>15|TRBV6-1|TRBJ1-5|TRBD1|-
CASSATGGSNQPQHF
TGTGCCAGCAGCGCGACAGGGGGAAGCAATCAGCCCCAGCATTTT
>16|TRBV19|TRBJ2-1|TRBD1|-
CASRSAGTGWYNEQFF
TGTGCCAGTAGATCCGCCGGGACAGGGTGGTACAATGAGCAGTTCTTC
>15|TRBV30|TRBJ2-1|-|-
CAWMRVGRRHNEQFF
TGTGCCTGGATGAGGGTTGGCCGACGCCACAATGAGCAGTTCTTC
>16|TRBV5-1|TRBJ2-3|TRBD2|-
CASSFQLADHTDTQYF
TGCGCCAGCAGCTTCCAACTAGCGGACCACACAGATACGCAGTATTTT
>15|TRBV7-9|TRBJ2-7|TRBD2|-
CASSSGGTLAYEQYF
TGTGCCAGCAGCTCGGGGGGGACCCTTGCCTACGAGCAGTACTTC
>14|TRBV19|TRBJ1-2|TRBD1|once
CASRGTDVLYGYTF
TGTGCCAGTCGAGGGACAGACGTTTTATATGGCTACACCTTC
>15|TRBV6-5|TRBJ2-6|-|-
CASSWTDSGANVLTF
TGTGCCAGCAGTTGGACAGACTCTGGGGCCAACGTCCTGACTTTC
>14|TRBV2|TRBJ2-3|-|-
CARRNTQNTDTQYF
TGTGCCAGACGAAACACACAGAACACAGATACGCAGTATTTT